This T cell receptor (beta chain) is drawn from a study of cytomegalovirus exposure and HLA in healthy donors. 60 Vbeta and 13 Jbeta primers were used in PCR. The authors' processing: Per a later analysis, the number of unique TCR beta chains was about 80 million, of which some 9.9 million were shared. TCRdb's table, derived via immunoSEQ multiplex PCR, lists solely in-frame clones and lacks some. Clone size and the V and J calls come from that table; the DNA yielded D and trimming. The repertoire holds 60,000 to 70,000 clones, with roughly 75% as singletons. General observations from the study: Reports indicate that TCR beta sequences accurately predicted the HLA-A and HLA-B alleles of most subjects. Donors belonging to an Asian-associated ancestry cluster reportedly showed fewer N-insertions in productive TCRs than the roughly 700-donor mean, according to what a later analysis found.

A remark on this clone: Antigen: not known.

This clonotype originated in a woman aged 25 to 45 in good health and CMV-seronegative. Specimen: PBMCs.

CDR3 in DNA: TGTGCCAGCAGCTTCGCCGGGACAGGGAGGGAGACCCAGTACTTC. Translating gives CASSFAGTGRETQYF. The J gene is TRBJ2-5, the V gene TRBV7-8, with TRBD1 matching 9 bases. Losses at the gene ends were 3 bases for V and 5 bases for J; bases not matched to a gene: 7. The germline V gene has CDR1 SGHVS and CDR2 FQNEAQ. The CDR3 runs to 15 residues. The variable domain in full, completed from reference TRBV7-8 and TRBJ2-5, reads GAGVSQSPRYKVAKRGQDVALRCDPISGHVSLFWYQQALGQGPEFLTYFQNEAQLDKSGLPSDRFFAERPEGSVSTLKIQRTQQEDSAVYLCASSFAGTGRETQYFGPGTRLLVL.